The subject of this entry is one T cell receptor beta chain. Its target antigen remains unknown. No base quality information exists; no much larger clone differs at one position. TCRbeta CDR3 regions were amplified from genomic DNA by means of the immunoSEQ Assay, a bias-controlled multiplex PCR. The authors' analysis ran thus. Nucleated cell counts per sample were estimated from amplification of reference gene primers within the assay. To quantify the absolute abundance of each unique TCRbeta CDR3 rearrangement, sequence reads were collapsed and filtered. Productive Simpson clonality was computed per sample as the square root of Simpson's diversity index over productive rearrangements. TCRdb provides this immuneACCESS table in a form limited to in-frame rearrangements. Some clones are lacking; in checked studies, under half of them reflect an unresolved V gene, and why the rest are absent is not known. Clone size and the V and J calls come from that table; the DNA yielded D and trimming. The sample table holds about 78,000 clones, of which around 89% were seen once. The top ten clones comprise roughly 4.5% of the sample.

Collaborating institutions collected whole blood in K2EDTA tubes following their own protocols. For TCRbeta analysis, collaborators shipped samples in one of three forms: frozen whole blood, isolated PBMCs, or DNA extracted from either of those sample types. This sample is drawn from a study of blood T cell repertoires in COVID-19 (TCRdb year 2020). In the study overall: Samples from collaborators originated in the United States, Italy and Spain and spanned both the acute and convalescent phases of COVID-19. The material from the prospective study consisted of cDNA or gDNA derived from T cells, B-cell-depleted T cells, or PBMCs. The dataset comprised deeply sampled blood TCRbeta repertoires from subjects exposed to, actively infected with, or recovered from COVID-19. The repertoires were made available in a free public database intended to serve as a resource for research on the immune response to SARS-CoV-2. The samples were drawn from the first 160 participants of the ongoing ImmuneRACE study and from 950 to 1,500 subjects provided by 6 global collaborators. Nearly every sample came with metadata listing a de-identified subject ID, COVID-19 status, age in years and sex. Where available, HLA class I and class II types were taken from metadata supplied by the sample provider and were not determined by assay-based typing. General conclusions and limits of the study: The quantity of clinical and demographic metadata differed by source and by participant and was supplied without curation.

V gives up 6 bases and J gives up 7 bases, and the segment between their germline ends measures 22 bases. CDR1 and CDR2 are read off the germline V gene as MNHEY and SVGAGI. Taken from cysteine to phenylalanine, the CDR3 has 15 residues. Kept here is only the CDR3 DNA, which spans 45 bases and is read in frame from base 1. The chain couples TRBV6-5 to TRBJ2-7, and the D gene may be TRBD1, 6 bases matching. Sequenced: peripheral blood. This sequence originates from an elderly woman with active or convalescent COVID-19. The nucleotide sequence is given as TGTGCCAGCAGGTCGGTGGGGACACTACTACGGGAGCAGTACTTC. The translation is CASRSVGTLLREQYF.